The 14 T cell receptor beta chains in this list originate from one sample, sequenced in a study of blood T cells in healthy people across ages. The second PCR ran about 6 to 11 cycles with a sample-barcoded 5' primer and J-beta primers. Each CDR3 protein is one row after TCRdb ran MiXCR on the 5' RACE reads. The data show some 1.5 million distinct CDR3 sequences, around 40% seen once. Sequencing was done on a sample of blood. The receptors were gathered from a woman aged 18-35 years in good health.

The gene calls are TRBV9 and TRBJ2-2; 10 bases match TRBD2. J lost 7 bases, V lost 2 bases, and 2 bases had no gene match. This CDR3 spans 14 amino acids. Per the germline V gene, CDR1 is SGDLS and CDR2 is YYNGEE. As DNA, the CDR3 is TGTGCCAGCAGCGTGCTAGCGGGAGACGGGGAGCTGTTTTTT. Translation gives CASSVLAGDGELFF. The full variable domain, with the rest looked up from reference TRBV9 and TRBJ2-2, is DSGVTQTPKHLITATGQRVTLRCSPRSGDLSVYWYQQSLDQGLQFLIQYYNGEERAKGNILERFSAQQFPDLHSELNLSSLELGDSALYFCASSVLAGDGELFFGEGSRLTVL.

The chain couples TRBV10-3 to TRBJ2-3, with a tentative D call TRBD2 (6 bases). Trimming left V 0 bases short and J 1 base short, with 11 bases between. CDR3 length: 16 residues. CDR1 ENHRY and CDR2 SYGVKD come from the germline V gene. CDR3 coding DNA: TGTGCCATCAGTGAGTCTGGGCGGGGACGCACAGATACGCAGTATTTT. This codes for CAISESGRGRTDTQYF.

This clonotype was counted a few times. The chain links TRBV20-1 to TRBJ2-5, with D perhaps matching TRBD2 (5 bases). The J call may be incorrect, as the DNA end agrees better with TRBJ2-7. This CDR3 is built from 11 residues. Germline loops: CDR1 DFQATT, CDR2 SNEGSKA (reference sequence). Here the CDR3 reads CSASPGYEQYF. In DNA, the CDR3 is TGCAGTGCTAGCCCGGGGTACGAGCAGTACTTC.

This clonotype was counted between two and nine times. V is TRBV29-1 and J is TRBJ2-1, with TRBD2 identical over 9 bases. The CDR3 spans 13 residues. V lost 3 bases and J lost 7; bases outside the gene matches: 4. CDR1 is SQVTM and CDR2 is ANQGSEA in the germline V gene. DNA of the CDR3: TGCAGCGTTGACTATCTAGCGGGGAATGAGCAGTTCTTC. Translated, it gives CSVDYLAGNEQFF.

The rearrangement uses TRBV20-1 and TRBJ2-5; TRBD2 agrees at 9 bases. This CDR3 region has 14 residues. The ends lost 5 bases at V and 11 bases at J; junction bases unmatched: 15. CDR1 and CDR2 from the germline V gene are DFQATT and SNEGSKA (reference sequence). CDR3 coding DNA: TGCAGTGCTCGCCCACTAGCGGGTAGGAATGAGCAGTACTTC. Amino acids: CSARPLAGRNEQYF.

Only a few counts were recorded for this clonotype. The rearrangement joins TRBV25-1 to TRBJ2-5, with D possibly being TRBD1 (5 bases). The better agreement between TRBJ2-7 and the DNA end casts doubt on the J call. The V gene's germline CDR1 is MGHDK and CDR2 SYGVNS. This CDR3 is 13 amino acids long. CDR3 amino acids: CASSELREYEQYF. CDR3 DNA sequence: TGTGCCAGCAGTGAGCTCAGGGAATACGAGCAGTACTTC.

There are a few counts of this clonotype. The V call is TRBV28, the J call TRBJ2-1; 10 nucleotides align to TRBD2. Germline V gene lookup returns CDR1 MDHEN and CDR2 SYDVKM. The CDR3 runs 16 residues. Losses at the gene ends were 5 bases for V and 4 bases for J; bases not matched to a gene: 8. In DNA form, the CDR3 reads TGTGCCAGCAGTCTCTTAGGGACTAGCGCATACAATGAGCAGTTCTTC. It encodes CASSLLGTSAYNEQFF. The full variable domain, with the rest looked up from reference TRBV28 and TRBJ2-1, is DVKVTQSSRYLVKRTGEKVFLECVQDMDHENMFWYRQDPGLGLRLIYFSYDVKMKEKGDIPEGYSVSREKKERFSLILESASTNQTSMYLCASSLLGTSAYNEQFFGPGTRLTVL.

The table lists this clonotype with a few counts. V gene TRBV5-1 combines with J gene TRBJ2-7; the D is unclear. The CDR3 is made up of 14 amino acids. Trimming took off 0 bases at V and 1 base at J, with 8 bases between the two ends. The germline V gene has CDR1 SGHRS and CDR2 YFSETQ. The DNA for the CDR3 is TGCGCCAGCAGCTTGGCCTCTCATTCCTACGAGCAGTACTTC. Translation: CASSLASHSYEQYF.

The chain is built from TRBV29-1 and TRBJ1-1, with 8 bases aligning to TRBD1. CDR3 length equals 13 residues. Losses at the gene ends were 1 base for V and 7 bases for J; bases not matched to a gene: 5. Germline assignment: CDR1 SQVTM and CDR2 ANQGSEA. The CDR3 reads CSVEGTGYSEAFF. The CDR3 region has the DNA TGCAGCGTTGAAGGGACAGGGTACAGTGAAGCTTTCTTT.

J is TRBJ2-7 and V is TRBV25-1, with a weak D call TRBD1 (5 bases). The CDR3 has 14 amino acids. The V end was cut by 2 bases, the J end by 3 bases, with 11 bases between. Germline CDR1 is MGHDK and CDR2 is SYGVNS. CDR3 residues: CASSEDIGVYEQYF. The CDR3 region has the DNA TGTGCCAGCAGTGAAGATATAGGGGTCTACGAGCAGTACTTC.

This chain uses TRBV4-1 with TRBJ2-1; D is possibly TRBD1 (6 bases). The CDR3 sequence is 16 residues long. Germline V gene lookup returns CDR1 MGHRA and CDR2 YSYEKL. V shed 4 bases and J shed 10 bases, with 23 bases lying between them. The CDR3 loop reads CASSPIGQRADYEQFF. The CDR3 region has the DNA TGCGCCAGCAGCCCAATCGGACAGAGGGCAGACTACGAGCAGTTCTTC.

The chain is built from TRBV12-3 or TRBV12-4 and TRBJ2-1; 8 bases agree with TRBD1. J gave up 0 bases and V 3 bases, and 4 bases lay outside the gene matches. This CDR3 has 16 amino acids. CDR3 nucleotides: TGTGCCAGCAGTTTTCAGGGGGCTAGCTCCTACAATGAGCAGTTCTTC. Translating gives CASSFQGASSYNEQFF.

This clonotype appeared once. This chain joins TRBV6-2 or TRBV6-3 and TRBJ1-2, with a possible D match to TRBD1 (6 bases). Trimming removed 2 bases at V and 4 bases at J, with 11 bases between. Per the germline V gene, CDR1 is MNHEY and CDR2 is SVGEGT. There are 14 residues in the CDR3. In DNA form, the CDR3 reads TGTGCCAGCAGTTACGCCGACAGGAGCTATGGCTACACCTTC. Its protein is CASSYADRSYGYTF.

The chain couples TRBV20-1 to TRBJ2-1; D might be TRBD2 (6 bases). The end of the DNA is better explained by TRBJ2-7, so the J call may be wrong. This CDR3 is 16 amino acids long. CDR1 DFQATT and CDR2 SNEGSKA come from the germline V gene (reference sequence). The CDR3 region is CSARGPLAPIYNEQYF. CDR3 nucleotides: TGCAGTGCCCGAGGCCCCCTAGCGCCTATCTACAATGAGCAGTACTTC.